This T cell receptor (beta chain) emerged from a study of blood T cell repertoires in COVID-19. At the level of the study: COVID-19 samples, acute and convalescent, were from the United States, Italy and Spain. Sources were T cells, B-cell-depleted T cells, or PBMCs; the material itself was cDNA or gDNA.

Original processing methods: Reference gene primer amplification gave nucleated cell count estimates. Sequencing used immunoSEQ multiplex PCR; TCRdb keeps in-frame clones, though not all of them. The D gene and trimming were derived from the DNA, and the V and J assignments and clone size from that table. The sample shows roughly 71,000 clones, around 86% of them seen only once. This TCR derives from a man between 25 and 39 years old with acute or convalescent COVID-19. The sample taken for sequencing was peripheral blood.

The CDR3 DNA is TGTGCCAGCAGCGTAGCTACCGTCGGGACAGCAGATACGCAGTATTTT. It specifies CASSVATVGTADTQYF. The gene calls are TRBV9 and TRBJ2-3; TRBD1 matches at 7 bases. Germline CDR1 is SGDLS and CDR2 is YYNGEE. The J segment lost 4 bases and the V segment lost 0 bases, leaving 8 bases of the junction unmatched. The CDR3 extends over 16 amino acids.